These 20 T cell receptor beta chains came from one sample sequenced in a study of regulatory T cells in long-lasting Graves disease (dated by TCRdb to about 2021). What the time point label conveys for this sample: newly diagnosed GD, antithyroid drugs for less than 3 months. RNA was extracted from PBMCs in TRIzol for both TCR sequencing and RNA sequencing. Library generation was performed with multiplex PCR. TCRdb records Illumina HiSeq 4000 as the sequencer. iRepertoire HTBI primers and Arm-PCR amplification of CDR3 regions were used to construct TCR beta libraries. In-frame beta chains were kept once TCRdb had trimmed the public reads at Q25 with fastp and called clones with MiXCR. Rows with a matching CDR3 protein are joined into one entry that keeps the most common DNA and genes. The sample table records about 220,000 distinct CDR3 sequences; around 19% of these occur just once. The ten most abundant clones make up about 11% of the sample.

These data also formed part of another study, on T cells in Graves' hyperthyroidism and ophthalmopathy.

This material consisted of peripheral blood mononuclear cells (PBMCs), taken at new diagnosis, from a patient treated with antithyroid drugs. These receptors came from a woman aged 25 to 39 with Graves disease. Donor details come from another sample of the same person, matched by shared clones.

This clonotype occurred many times. J is TRBJ1-1 and V is TRBV30; D ambiguous. The CDR3 loop spans 11 amino acids. V was trimmed by 4 bases and J by 5 bases, leaving 8 bases between them. The germline V gene encodes CDR1 GTSNPN and CDR2 SVGIG (reference sequence). The CDR3 loop reads CAWNRRTEAFF. The CDR3 coding sequence is TGTGCCTGGAATCGGCGGACTGAAGCTTTCTTT.

In this sample, this clonotype turned up once. A read error is likely, as this CDR3 ends without the conserved phenylalanine or tryptophan. V and J are TRBV15 and TRBJ1-3; 7 positions match TRBD1. The CDR3 contains 15 residues. Looked up from germline, CDR1 is LNHNV and CDR2 is YYDKDF (reference sequence). After removal of 3 bases from V and 4 bases from J, the junction contained 6 bases not matched to a gene. The CDR3 loop is CATSSGQAMGNTIYS. DNA of the CDR3: TGTGCCACCAGCAGCGGACAGGCTATGGGAAACACCATATATTCT.

This clonotype was counted at least ten times. The chain couples TRBV3-1 to TRBJ1-1; D might be TRBD1 (6 bases). The CDR3 has 15 amino acids. The germline V and J ends were trimmed by 4 bases and 1 base, with 13 bases remaining between them. Germline assignment: CDR1 LGHDT and CDR2 YNNKEL (reference sequence). CDR3: CASSRGRPQNTEAFF. The DNA of the CDR3 is TGTGCCAGCAGCCGGGGGCGCCCCCAGAACACTGAAGCTTTCTTT.

This clonotype occurred many times. This chain links TRBV14 with TRBJ1-2, with a weak D call TRBD1 (6 bases). Germline CDR1 is SGHDN and CDR2 is FVKESK. V lost 0 bases, J lost 5 bases, and 13 bases lay in between. The CDR3 extends over 15 amino acids. Here the CDR3 reads CASSQDHGTPYGYTF. CDR3 coding DNA: TGTGCCAGCAGCCAAGATCATGGGACACCTTATGGCTACACCTTC.

Ten or more counts support this clonotype. A junction boundary mismatches the germline segment, possibly from a read error. This sequence joins TRBV7-9 and TRBJ2-3; 12 bases agree with TRBD2. Per germline, CDR1 SEHNR and CDR2 FQNEAQ (reference sequence). CDR3 length equals 16 residues. The CDR3 sequence: CASSLGTSGSTDTQYF. The CDR3 nucleotides read TGTGCCAGCAGTTTAGGGACTAGCGGGAGCACAGATACGCAGTATTTT.

The chain uses TRBV20-1 and TRBJ1-2; D is perhaps TRBD1 (5 bases). Between the trimmed V and J ends, which lost 1 base and 6 bases, there was a span of 15 bases. The CDR3 is made up of 14 amino acids. Germline loops: CDR1 DFQATT, CDR2 SNEGSKA (reference sequence). The CDR3 reads CSARGGRGIDGYTF. In DNA form, the CDR3 reads TGCAGTGCTAGAGGTGGTCGGGGGATCGATGGCTACACCTTC.

This clonotype was recorded at least ten times. The rearrangement joins TRBV4-1 to TRBJ2-2; D ambiguous. The V gene's germline CDR1 is MGHRA and CDR2 YSYEKL. V dropped 1 base and J dropped 0 bases, with 12 bases sitting between them. The CDR3 is 17 amino acids. CDR3 bases: TGCGCCAGCAGCCAAGGGGGTTTTCGGTCGAACACCGGGGAGCTGTTTTTT. Translating it yields CASSQGGFRSNTGELFF.

As for this clonotype: With a far larger clone one base away, a read error is the likely cause. The rearrangement links TRBV6-2 or TRBV6-3 to TRBJ1-2, with D possibly TRBD1 on 5 matching bases. The CDR3 runs 15 residues. CDR1 is MNHEY, CDR2 SVGEGT, per germline. Trimming left V 6 bases short and J 5 bases short, with 19 bases between. CDR3 loop: CASSLRGRRNYGYTF. Written as DNA, the CDR3 is TGTGCCAGCAGCCTAAGGGGCAGGAGAAATTATGGCTACACCTTC.

The CDR3 coding sequence is TGTGCCACACTCCTAGCGGGGGGCCTCACCGGGGAGCTGTTTTTT. As protein: CATLLAGGLTGELFF. V is TRBV2 and J is TRBJ2-2; 11 bases map to TRBD2. Trimming removed 10 bases from V and 4 bases from J; junction bases left unmatched: 8. Germline V gene lookup returns CDR1 SNHLY and CDR2 FYNNEI. CDR3 length: 15 residues.

This clonotype was seen repeatedly, ten times or more. The CDR3 sequence: CAWNRGTGELFF. The CDR3 DNA follows: TGTGCCTGGAATAGAGGCACCGGGGAGCTGTTTTTT. The rearrangement uses TRBV30 and TRBJ2-2; D gene ambiguous. Between the trimmed V and J ends, which lost 4 bases and 4 bases, there was a span of 7 bases. Germline CDR1 GTSNPN, CDR2 SVGIG (reference sequence). This CDR3 contains 12 residues.

Worth noting for this clonotype: A far bigger clonotype differs at one base, so this is likely a read error. Since no conserved phenylalanine or tryptophan closes the CDR3, a read error is the likely cause. The J gene is TRBJ1-6, the V gene TRBV2; D not certain. The CDR3 consists of 18 residues. Germline CDR1 SNHLY, CDR2 FYNNEI. The CDR3 here is CASSQDFGRTDNNSPLHL. The DNA for the CDR3 is TGCGCCAGCAGCCAAGATTTCGGCCGGACGGATAATAATTCACCCCTCCACCTT.

This clonotype was detected many times. The chain uses TRBV15 and TRBJ1-1, with 7 bases aligning to TRBD1. The CDR3 length is 15 residues. V shed 3 bases, J shed 4 bases, and the junction held 8 bases outside the gene matches. Germline V gene data show CDR1 as LNHNV and CDR2 as YYDKDF (reference sequence). The CDR3 is CATSRKTGRITEAFF. CDR3 in DNA: TGTGCCACCAGCAGGAAGACAGGGAGGATCACTGAAGCTTTCTTT.

The chain recombines TRBV7-2 with TRBJ2-1; D perhaps matches TRBD2 (6 bases). This CDR3 contains 16 residues. Germline CDR1 and CDR2: SGHTA and FQGNSA. Trimming stripped 3 bases from V and 2 bases from J, with 14 bases between. CDR3 amino acids: CASSFFIGGTYNEQFF. The DNA for the CDR3 is TGTGCCAGCAGCTTCTTTATTGGGGGGACCTACAATGAGCAGTTCTTC.

In regard to this clonotype: This could be a read error, since a much larger clone is one nucleotide away. This chain connects TRBV28 to TRBJ2-3; a possible D gene is TRBD1 (6 bases). The V end lost 11 bases, the J end lost 2 bases, and 20 bases lay between the germline ends. Germline V gene lookup returns CDR1 MDHEN and CDR2 SYDVKM. The CDR3 is 15 amino acids. The CDR3 is CAGKPSGHHTDTQYF. CDR3 nucleotides: TGTGCCGGCAAACCCTCGGGACACCACACAGATACGCAGTATTTT.

The V call is TRBV19, the J call TRBJ2-3; D unresolved. This CDR3 comprises 13 residues. Trimming pared 7 bases from V and 6 bases from J, leaving 14 bases between. CDR1 and CDR2 from the germline V gene are LNHDA and SQIVND (reference sequence). The CDR3 DNA is TGTGCCAGTAAGGCTAAAGTTAAGGATACGCAGTATTTT. Translation gives CASKAKVKDTQYF.

Many counts were recorded for this clonotype. V is TRBV7-2 and J is TRBJ1-2; D not resolved. Germline CDR1 SGHTA, CDR2 FQGNSA. Trimming left V 3 bases short and J 6 bases short, with 14 bases between. This CDR3 is built from 14 residues. CDR3 bases: TGTGCCAGCAGCTTTTTTGGATTCCGGGATGGCTACACCTTC. Translation: CASSFFGFRDGYTF.

This clonotype was counted between two and nine times. This likely reflects a read error, since a far larger clone is one base away. This sequence joins TRBV2 and TRBJ2-7; D not certain. Trimming pared 4 bases from V and 7 bases from J, leaving 17 bases between. The CDR3 is made up of 14 amino acids. In germline, CDR1 is SNHLY, CDR2 FYNNEI. The CDR3 protein is CASSGPGSYNEQYF. The CDR3 DNA sequence: TGTGCCAGCAGTGGTCCTGGCTCCTACAATGAGCAGTACTTC.

This clonotype was detected many times. Sequence at one end of the junction differs from germline and may be a read error. The rearrangement joins TRBV7-6 to TRBJ2-5; no firm D call. CDR1 and CDR2 from the germline V gene are SGHVS and FNYEAQ. The length of the CDR3 is 13 residues. CDR3 region: CASSPDSKRSCSF. CDR3 DNA: TGTGCCAGCAGCCCTGATTCAAAGCGATCCTGCTCCTTC.

V usage is TRBV20-1 and J usage is TRBJ1-5; D remains ambiguous. The germline V gene encodes CDR1 DFQATT and CDR2 SNEGSKA (reference sequence). V gave up 3 bases and J gave up 4 bases, with 10 bases separating them. CDR3 length: 13 amino acids. The chain's CDR3 is CSASGGRNQPQHF. In DNA, the CDR3 is TGCAGTGCTAGTGGAGGGAGAAATCAGCCCCAGCATTTT.

There are many counts of this clonotype. The rearrangement joins TRBV15 to TRBJ1-1, with D hard to call. Germline lookup yields CDR1 LNHNV and CDR2 YYDKDF (reference sequence). V gave up 0 bases and J gave up 0 bases, with 11 bases separating them. The CDR3 extends over 16 amino acids. The CDR3 DNA sequence: TGTGCCACCAGCAGAGAGGCGGGCGGAATGAACACTGAAGCTTTCTTT. It encodes CATSREAGGMNTEAFF.